The 26 T cell receptor beta chains in this list originate from one sample, sequenced in a study of response to subunit inactivated influenza vaccine. TCRdb reprocessed the RT-PCR reads with MiXCR, giving one entry per CDR3 protein. The table includes over 400,000 distinct CDR3 sequences, roughly 11% detected once. Sequencing was performed on PBMCs from blood, taken roughly 48 days after vaccination. The receptors shown here come from a man aged 50-60 years who received an inactivated influenza vaccine.

This clonotype has more than one count but fewer than ten. The gene calls are TRBV20-1 and TRBJ1-1, with a tentative D call TRBD1 (5 bases). The CDR3 consists of 13 residues. V was trimmed by 5 bases and J by 4 bases, leaving 14 bases between them. Per germline, CDR1 DFQATT and CDR2 SNEGSKA (reference sequence). The DNA of the CDR3 is TGCAGTGCTCGGTATTTTGGGGGCACTGAAGCTTTCTTT. This gives the protein CSARYFGGTEAFF.

This clonotype was counted between two and nine times. This chain joins TRBV29-1 and TRBJ1-1; D remains ambiguous. The V gene's germline CDR1 is SQVTM and CDR2 ANQGSEA. The V end lost 6 bases, the J end lost 3 bases, and 17 bases lay between the germline ends. The length of the CDR3 is 14 residues. The CDR3 reads CSVRGSIRDTEAFF. The CDR3 DNA is TGCAGCGTGAGAGGTTCGATAAGGGACACTGAAGCTTTCTTT. The full variable domain, rest sourced from reference TRBV29-1 and TRBJ1-1, is SAVISQKPSRDICQRGTSLTIQCQVDSQVTMMFWYRQQPGQSLTLIATANQGSEATYESGFVIDKFPISRPNLTFSTLTVSNMSPEDSSIYLCSVRGSIRDTEAFFGQGTRLTVV.

The genes are TRBV7-2 and TRBJ2-7; D is ambiguous. Trimming took 5 bases from V and 2 from J, leaving 13 bases between them. Germline CDR1 reads SGHTA; CDR2 reads FQGNSA. This CDR3 contains 14 residues. CDR3 in DNA: TGTGCCAGCAGCGTTGAAAGCAGCACCTACGAGCAGTACTTC. Its protein product is CASSVESSTYEQYF.

This clonotype has only a few counts. The rearrangement links TRBV7-2 to TRBJ2-7; 12 nucleotides agree with TRBD2. The germline V gene encodes CDR1 SGHTA and CDR2 FQGNSA. The trim removed 5 bases at V and 4 bases at J, leaving 6 bases unmatched. This CDR3 has 15 amino acids. The CDR3 reads CASSPTSGGVYEQYF. In nucleotides, the CDR3 is TGTGCCAGCAGCCCGACTAGCGGGGGCGTATACGAGCAGTACTTC.

This chain connects TRBV29-1 to TRBJ2-2; TRBD2 agrees at 9 bases. The CDR3 loop spans 13 amino acids. Germline loops: CDR1 SQVTM, CDR2 ANQGSEA. Trimming cost V 7 bases and J 8 bases; bases outside gene matches: 8. In DNA, the CDR3 is TGCAGCGGACTAGCGGACCTGTCTGGGGAGCTGTTTTTT. Translated: CSGLADLSGELFF.

The chain couples TRBV5-1 to TRBJ1-2, with 9 bases aligning to TRBD1. V was clipped by 4 bases and J by 4 bases; unmatched bases: 11. This CDR3 is 16 amino acids long. Looked up from germline, CDR1 is SGHRS and CDR2 is YFSETQ. CDR3 nucleotides: TGCGCCAGCAGCGGAGGAGCGGGACAGGGAGCCTATGGCTACACCTTC. Its protein product is CASSGGAGQGAYGYTF.

This clonotype was observed at least ten times. The chain recombines TRBV20-1 with TRBJ2-5, with D maybe TRBD2 (5 bases). V was clipped by 2 bases and J by 2 bases, with 12 bases between them. Germline V gives CDR1 DFQATT, CDR2 SNEGSKA (reference sequence). CDR3 length: 14 amino acids. This CDR3 is CSARPMGVQETQYF. The CDR3 region has the DNA TGCAGTGCTAGACCAATGGGAGTACAAGAGACCCAGTACTTC.

Only a few counts were recorded for this clonotype. The chain carries TRBV11-2 and TRBJ2-2; D may be TRBD2 (5 bases). The V gene's germline CDR1 is SGHAT and CDR2 FQNNGV. The CDR3 spans 16 residues. Trimming removed 5 bases from V and 5 bases from J, with 18 bases in between. CDR3 DNA: TGTGCCAGCAGCGCCCCCCAGGAGCGGCGAACCGGGGAGCTGTTTTTT. Protein product: CASSAPQERRTGELFF.

The rearrangement joins TRBV6-6 to TRBJ1-5, with D hard to call. There are 13 residues in the CDR3. The V and J ends lost 5 bases and 6 bases respectively, with 11 bases between them. Germline loops: CDR1 MNHNY, CDR2 SVGAGI (reference sequence). The CDR3 here is CASSVGLGQPQHF. CDR3 DNA sequence: TGTGCCAGCAGTGTAGGATTAGGTCAGCCCCAGCATTTT.

In its sample, this clonotype was seen many times. The V gene is TRBV20-1, the J gene TRBJ2-1; D possibly corresponds to TRBD1 (5 bases). V gave up 1 base and J gave up 2 bases, with 9 bases separating them. CDR1 DFQATT and CDR2 SNEGSKA come from the germline V gene (reference sequence). The CDR3 extends over 14 amino acids. CDR3 in amino acids: CSARVARAYNEQFF. Written as DNA, the CDR3 is TGCAGTGCTAGAGTTGCCAGGGCCTACAATGAGCAGTTCTTC.

J is TRBJ2-3 and V is TRBV18; D unresolved. This CDR3 has 13 amino acids. Germline CDR1 reads KGHSH; CDR2 reads LQKENI. The germline V and J ends were trimmed by 3 bases and 2 bases, with 6 bases remaining between them. CDR3 region: CASSPALTDTQYF. As DNA, the CDR3 is TGTGCCAGCTCACCCGCGCTCACAGATACGCAGTATTTT.

This clonotype was observed a handful of times. The J gene is TRBJ1-1, the V gene TRBV20-1; D remains ambiguous. The CDR3 length is 13 residues. V was pared by 3 bases and J by 5 bases, with 13 bases between. Germline CDR1 and CDR2: DFQATT and SNEGSKA (reference sequence). As DNA, the CDR3 is TGCAGTGCTAGTCGTATACCGACGACTGAAGCTTTCTTT. Translated: CSASRIPTTEAFF.

This clonotype was seen more than once but under ten times. The V call is TRBV2, the J call TRBJ1-1; D might be TRBD1 (5 bases). The length of the CDR3 is 10 residues. Germline lookup yields CDR1 SNHLY and CDR2 FYNNEI. The V end lost 10 bases, the J end lost 11 bases, and 14 bases lay between the germline ends. The CDR3 sequence is CAMPAGHAFF. CDR3 in DNA: TGTGCCATGCCGGCAGGGCACGCTTTCTTT.

This clonotype was counted a few times. The rearrangement joins TRBV6-1 to TRBJ2-1; D remains unclear. With 7 bases removed from V and 3 bases from J, the gap between germline ends came to 10 bases. Germline V gene data show CDR1 as MNHNS and CDR2 as SASEGT. CDR3 length: 13 residues. In DNA form, the CDR3 reads TGTGCCAGCAAAGGGTGGAACTACAATGAGCAGTTCTTC. It is translated as CASKGWNYNEQFF.

This clonotype has just a few counts. The gene calls are TRBV12-3 or TRBV12-4 and TRBJ1-3; D not resolved. The CDR3 extends over 15 amino acids. Trimming pared 5 bases from V and 0 bases from J, leaving 11 bases between. The chain's CDR3 is CASSERAISGNTIYF. CDR3 in DNA: TGTGCCAGCAGTGAGAGGGCCATCTCTGGAAACACCATATATTTT.

This clonotype was observed a handful of times. The J gene is TRBJ2-3, the V gene TRBV5-1; D is ambiguous. This CDR3 has 16 residues. The V end lost 0 bases, the J end lost 2 bases, and 13 bases lay between the germline ends. CDR1 and CDR2 from the germline V gene are SGHRS and YFSETQ. The CDR3, as DNA: TGCGCCAGCAGCTTGGCCGTTCAGCCAAACACAGATACGCAGTATTTT. It encodes CASSLAVQPNTDTQYF.

The chain employs TRBV7-3 and TRBJ2-2; no reliable D call. Trimming stripped 4 bases from V and 3 bases from J, with 9 bases between. CDR3 length: 14 amino acids. CDR1 is SGHTA, CDR2 FQGTGA, per germline. The CDR3 region has the DNA TGTGCCAGCAGCTCCAGAAGTTACACCGGGGAGCTGTTTTTT. It translates to CASSSRSYTGELFF.

This clonotype was picked up a small number of times. This chain joins TRBV7-8 and TRBJ1-1; a weak D match, TRBD1 (5 bases). The CDR3 loop spans 16 amino acids. Per germline, CDR1 SGHVS and CDR2 FQNEAQ. V lost 5 bases, J lost 1 base, and 17 bases lay in between. The CDR3 region is CASSPRGTGSNTEAFF. The CDR3 coding sequence is TGTGCCAGCAGCCCTCGGGGTACAGGATCGAACACTGAAGCTTTCTTT.

This clonotype was seen a few times. This chain connects TRBV7-9 to TRBJ1-1, with 10 bases lining up with TRBD1. Looked up from germline, CDR1 is SEHNR and CDR2 is FQNEAQ (reference sequence). V was pared by 5 bases and J by 5 bases, with 2 bases of the junction left unmatched. This CDR3 comprises 13 residues. The CDR3 DNA is TGTGCCAGCAGCGAGGGACAGGGGACTGAAGCTTTCTTT. As protein: CASSEGQGTEAFF.

The CDR3 here is CASIVGGGTDTQYF. CDR3 coding DNA: TGTGCCAGCATTGTTGGCGGGGGCACAGATACGCAGTATTTT. The chain carries TRBV28 and TRBJ2-3; D is possibly TRBD2 (6 bases). V lost 7 bases and J lost 1, with 12 bases in between. Germline V gene data show CDR1 as MDHEN and CDR2 as SYDVKM. There are 14 residues in the CDR3.

The chain links TRBV18 to TRBJ2-3; TRBD1 is a possible D gene (6 bases). V shed 4 bases and J shed 0 bases, with 14 bases lying between them. CDR1 is KGHSH and CDR2 is LQKENI in the germline V gene. The CDR3 consists of 16 residues. CDR3 DNA sequence: TGTGCCAGCTCACGAACGGACAGCGCTAGCACAGATACGCAGTATTTT. It codes for CASSRTDSASTDTQYF.

J is TRBJ2-7 and V is TRBV5-1, with TRBD2 matching 11 bases. CDR1 and CDR2 from the germline V gene are SGHRS and YFSETQ. J gave up 3 bases and V 2 bases, and 4 bases lay outside the gene matches. The CDR3 is 15 residues long. This chain's CDR3 is CASSLLAGVDYEQYF. CDR3 in DNA: TGCGCCAGCAGCTTACTAGCGGGAGTTGACTACGAGCAGTACTTC.

This chain links TRBV11-2 with TRBJ2-2, with a tentative D call TRBD1 (6 bases). The CDR3 loop spans 16 amino acids. Trimming stripped 2 bases from V and 7 bases from J, with 17 bases between. CDR1 is SGHAT and CDR2 is FQNNGV in the germline V gene. CDR3: CASSLHPTGRGGELFF. Written as DNA, the CDR3 is TGTGCCAGCAGCTTACACCCGACAGGCAGGGGCGGGGAGCTGTTTTTT.

This clonotype came up once. The V gene is TRBV4-2, the J gene TRBJ1-6, with D maybe TRBD1 (6 bases). The CDR3 is 15 residues long. Trimming pared 2 bases from V and 5 bases from J, leaving 10 bases between. Germline CDR1 and CDR2: LGHNA and YNFKEQ. CDR3 sequence reads: CASSQPRGNNSPLHF. CDR3 bases: TGTGCCAGCAGCCAACCCAGGGGTAATAATTCACCCCTCCACTTT.

This clonotype showed up just a few times. The chain links TRBV7-9 to TRBJ2-7; TRBD2 matches at 12 bases. The CDR3 runs 15 residues. V lost 4 bases to trimming and J lost 5 bases; unmatched junction nucleotides: 6. Germline CDR1 SEHNR, CDR2 FQNEAQ (reference sequence). CDR3: CASSSGLAGWNEQYF. The CDR3 DNA reads TGTGCCAGCAGCTCCGGACTAGCGGGGTGGAACGAGCAGTACTTC. The variable domain in full, with the rest retrieved from reference TRBV7-9 and TRBJ2-7, is DTGVSQNPRHKITKRGQNVTFRCDPISEHNRLYWYRQTLGQGPEFLTYFQNEAQLEKSRLLSDRFSAERPKGSFSTLEIQRTEQGDSAMYLCASSSGLAGWNEQYFGPGTRLTVT.

CDR3 protein: CASNRGDNEQFF. The DNA for the CDR3 is TGTGCCAGCAATCGGGGGGACAATGAGCAGTTCTTC. The V call is TRBV2, the J call TRBJ2-1; 7 bases agree with TRBD2. The CDR3 extends over 12 amino acids. Germline CDR1 SNHLY, CDR2 FYNNEI. V was pared by 7 bases and J by 5 bases, with 2 bases of the junction left unmatched.